The 13 T cell receptor beta chains in this list originate from one sample, sequenced in a study of cytomegalovirus exposure and HLA in healthy donors. It was with 60 Vbeta and 13 Jbeta primers that the PCR ran. The method was immunoSEQ multiplex PCR; TCRdb's version includes in-frame clones alone and lacks a portion of them. The sample consists of tens of thousands of clones, approximately 83% of them appearing once. The sample consisted of PBMCs. Receptors originate from a man aged 30 to 39 in good health and CMV-seronegative.

The V and J genes are TRBV5-1 and TRBJ2-1; 7 bases agree with TRBD2. The CDR3 extends over 14 amino acids. After removal of 4 bases from V and 7 bases from J, the junction contained 8 bases not matched to a gene. Per the germline V gene, CDR1 is SGHRS and CDR2 is YFSETQ. The CDR3 coding sequence is TGCGCCAGCAGCCCAGGTAGCGGGCGAAATGAGCAGTTCTTC. This sequence encodes CASSPGSGRNEQFF.

The chain joins TRBV7-2 to TRBJ2-1; 11 nucleotides line up with TRBD1. V shed 5 bases, J shed 9 bases, and the junction held 12 bases outside the gene matches. The CDR3 is 16 residues long. The germline V gene has CDR1 SGHTA and CDR2 FQGNSA. CDR3 in amino acids: CASSPRGQGASIEQFF. The CDR3 DNA is TGTGCCAGCAGCCCTCGCGGACAGGGGGCCTCAATTGAGCAGTTCTTC.

V and J are TRBV7-9 and TRBJ1-1; D perhaps matches TRBD1 (6 bases). The CDR3 spans 16 residues. Germline loops: CDR1 SEHNR, CDR2 FQNEAQ (reference sequence). V lost 0 bases, J lost 2 bases, and 13 bases lay in between. DNA of the CDR3: TGTGCCAGCAGCTTAGCAAGACAGGCTACAAACACTGAAGCTTTCTTT. Protein: CASSLARQATNTEAFF.

The genes are TRBV27 and TRBJ2-2; weak D call: TRBD1 (5 bases). The CDR3 runs to 13 residues. V gave up 3 bases and J gave up 7 bases, with 9 bases separating them. Germline lookup yields CDR1 MNHEY and CDR2 SMNVEV (reference sequence). For the CDR3, the DNA is TGTGCCAGCAGTTTTTATAGGGGCGGGGAGCTGTTTTTT. It is translated as CASSFYRGGELFF.

CDR3 sequence (DNA): TGTGCCAGCAGTTGGACAGGGGTTGGGGGCGAGCAGTACTTC. This translates into CASSWTGVGGEQYF. The chain combines TRBV27 with TRBJ2-7; the match to TRBD1 covers 9 bases. The CDR3 contains 14 residues. From germline, CDR1 is MNHEY and CDR2 SMNVEV (reference sequence). With 4 bases clipped from V and 6 bases from J, the junction kept 7 bases outside the gene matches.

This chain connects TRBV27 to TRBJ2-2, with D perhaps TRBD2 (5 bases). V was clipped by 0 bases and J by 2 bases, with 7 bases between them. CDR3 length: 15 amino acids. Germline CDR1 is MNHEY and CDR2 is SMNVEV (reference sequence). CDR3 protein: CASSLSGSNTGELFF. The CDR3, as DNA: TGTGCCAGCAGTTTATCGGGGAGCAACACCGGGGAGCTGTTTTTT.

This clone was seen once. The chain couples TRBV18 to TRBJ2-1, with 13 bases aligning to TRBD2. The junction had 5 bases not matched to a gene; V was cut back by 3 bases and J by 9 bases. CDR3 size: 15 residues. Germline V gene sequence: CDR1 KGHSH, CDR2 LQKENI. The CDR3 nucleotides are TGTGCCAGCTCACCGGGACTAGCGGGAAGGGTTGAGCAGTTCTTC. Protein: CASSPGLAGRVEQFF.

This clone showed up just a few times. V gene TRBV18 combines with J gene TRBJ1-5, with 7 bases lining up with TRBD1. In germline, CDR1 is KGHSH, CDR2 LQKENI. This CDR3 region has 15 residues. Unmatched junction bases numbered 7, after V lost 6 bases and J lost 2 bases. CDR3 region: CASSEGAGGNQPQHF. The CDR3, as DNA: TGTGCCAGCTCCGAGGGGGCAGGGGGCAATCAGCCCCAGCATTTT.

The chain carries TRBV21-1 and TRBJ2-1; TRBD1, the table's D call, lacks a check against the DNA. TRBV21-1 is deemed a pseudogene. This CDR3 has 19 residues. In DNA, the CDR3 is TGTGCCAGCAGCTCTCGGACAGGGCACGATATACAAACATACAATGAGCAGTTCTTC. It is translated as CASSSRTGHDIQTYNEQFF.

This chain uses TRBV14 with TRBJ2-5; 10 bases map to TRBD1. Near its end, the DNA agrees better with TRBJ2-7, so the J call may be wrong. CDR1 and CDR2 from the germline V gene are SGHDN and FVKESK. This CDR3 has 17 amino acids. CDR3 sequence reads: CASSPPRTGGFVYEQYF. The CDR3 nucleotides read TGTGCCAGCAGCCCCCCCCGGACAGGGGGATTTGTCTACGAGCAGTACTTC.

The sample holds a few counts of this clone. The chain employs TRBV6-6 and TRBJ1-5; a weak D match, TRBD1 (6 bases). Trimming left V 6 bases short and J 4 bases short, with 10 bases between. Germline V gene data show CDR1 as MNHNY and CDR2 as SVGAGI (reference sequence). This CDR3 comprises 13 residues. The CDR3 DNA follows: TGTGCCAGCAGGGACACAGGGAATCAGCCCCAGCATTTT. This codes for CASRDTGNQPQHF.

V and J are TRBV6-1 and TRBJ2-7; a weak D match, TRBD1 (6 bases). Per the germline V gene, CDR1 is MNHNS and CDR2 is SASEGT. V was shortened by 6 bases and J by 7 bases, with 19 bases between the two germline ends. The CDR3 covers 14 residues. The CDR3 sequence is CASSVFTGFREQYF. In DNA form, the CDR3 reads TGTGCCAGCAGCGTATTTACAGGGTTTAGGGAGCAGTACTTC.

Only one count was recorded for this clone. The chain employs TRBV6-4 and TRBJ1-2, with 7 bases identical to TRBD1. CDR1 and CDR2 from the germline V gene are MRHNA and SNTAGT. The CDR3 consists of 13 residues. V was pared by 4 bases and J by 6 bases, with 5 bases of the junction left unmatched. CDR3 DNA sequence: TGTGCCAGCAGTGGATCCACAGGGGATGGCTACACCTTC. Its translation: CASSGSTGDGYTF.